A single sample gave rise to the 26 T cell receptor beta chains below, sequenced in a study of vaccination and CD4 T cells after COVID-19. For these receptors, no antigen is known. The Oncomine TCR Beta short-read assay sequenced DNA from cultured CD4+ T cells. Each CDR3 protein is one row after TCRdb ran MiXCR on the PCR reads. The sample has 7,000 to 10,000 distinct CDR3 sequences, under 80% seen once; the top ten hold around 40%. Treatment given: 10-day PBMC culture with coronavirus spike peptide pools or control peptides (ViraFEST assay). Sequencing input: CD4+ T cells from blood, cultured in vitro. Receptors were obtained from a human donor who had recovered from COVID-19.

V is TRBV27 and J is TRBJ1-5; D is possibly TRBD1 (6 bases). CDR3 length: 16 amino acids. Germline CDR1 is MNHEY and CDR2 is SMNVEV (reference sequence). Trimming cost V 4 bases and J 7 bases, with 20 bases left between them. CDR3 DNA: TGTGCCAGCAGTTCGAGGGGGGGGCGGGCCCCACAGCCCCAGCATTTT. As protein: CASSSRGGRAPQPQHF.

This chain connects TRBV5-1 to TRBJ2-7; a weak D match, TRBD1 (6 bases). The V and J ends lost 2 bases and 3 bases respectively, with 15 bases between them. CDR1 is SGHRS, CDR2 YFSETQ, per germline. The CDR3 is 15 amino acids. The DNA of the CDR3 is TGCGCCAGCAGCTTCCTCTCGACAGGCAGCTACGAGCAGTACTTC. This sequence encodes CASSFLSTGSYEQYF.

The rearrangement links TRBV20-1 to TRBJ2-3, with TRBD2 identical over 10 bases. CDR3 length equals 14 residues. The germline V gene encodes CDR1 DFQATT and CDR2 SNEGSKA (reference sequence). The CDR3: CGVERGGLTDTQYF. The CDR3 coding sequence is TGCGGGGTGGAGCGGGGGGGCCTGACAGATACGCAGTATTTT.

The rearrangement joins TRBV6-5 to TRBJ1-2, with 8 positions matching TRBD1. This CDR3 is 14 amino acids long. Germline V gene data show CDR1 as MNHEY and CDR2 as SVGAGI. V lost 2 bases to trimming and J lost 2 bases; unmatched junction nucleotides: 1. The CDR3 reads CASSYRTGNYGYTF. The DNA for the CDR3 is TGTGCCAGCAGTTACCGGACAGGGAACTATGGCTACACCTTC.

This clonotype has only a few counts. This chain links TRBV7-9 with TRBJ1-2, with D unclear. V lost 2 bases and J 7 bases, leaving 8 bases between the germline ends. The CDR3 has 12 amino acids. CDR1 and CDR2 from the germline V gene are SEHNR and FQNEAQ (reference sequence). This CDR3 is CASSLIEVGYTF. The CDR3 nucleotides are TGTGCCAGCAGCTTAATTGAGGTTGGCTACACCTTC.

This chain links TRBV2 with TRBJ1-6; TRBD1 matches 8 bases. The CDR3 covers 14 residues. From germline, CDR1 is SNHLY and CDR2 FYNNEI. Unmatched junction bases numbered 8, after V lost 6 bases and J lost 10 bases. The CDR3: CASSFQGAESPLHF. Here the CDR3 DNA reads TGTGCCAGCAGCTTTCAGGGGGCGGAATCACCCCTCCACTTT.

This clonotype was picked up a small number of times. Written as DNA, the CDR3 is TGTGCCAGCAGCGTATCGATCCCGGGGGATATGAACACTGAAGCTTTCTTT. It yields the protein CASSVSIPGDMNTEAFF. The chain is built from TRBV9 and TRBJ1-1; D possibly corresponds to TRBD1 (5 bases). This CDR3 is built from 17 residues. Germline CDR1 is SGDLS and CDR2 is YYNGEE. Trimming removed 1 base at V and 0 bases at J, with 16 bases between.

V is TRBV6-1 and J is TRBJ2-1; 11 bases map to TRBD2. Germline CDR1 reads MNHNS; CDR2 reads SASEGT. Trimming removed 7 bases from V and 9 bases from J; junction bases left unmatched: 8. CDR3 length equals 14 residues. CDR3 bases: TGTGCCAGCACCACTCCGGGACTAGCGGCTGAGCAGTTCTTC. Its translation is CASTTPGLAAEQFF.

J is TRBJ1-6 and V is TRBV27; no definite D call. The germline V gene encodes CDR1 MNHEY and CDR2 SMNVEV (reference sequence). This CDR3 has 13 amino acids. Trimming removed 7 bases at V and 9 bases at J, with 13 bases between. The CDR3 DNA sequence: TGTGCCAGCACCTTGAACGCTTTTTCACCCCTCCACTTT. Protein product: CASTLNAFSPLHF.

This clonotype has just a few counts. The chain recombines TRBV19 with TRBJ1-2; maybe TRBD1 (5 bases). V was trimmed by 6 bases and J by 5 bases, leaving 10 bases between them. This CDR3 is 12 amino acids long. The germline gives CDR1 LNHDA, CDR2 SQIVND (reference sequence). The DNA of the CDR3 is TGTGCCAGTAGCAGCCGGGGGTATGGCTACACCTTC. It encodes CASSSRGYGYTF. Variable domain in full (rest from reference TRBV19 and TRBJ1-2): DGGITQSPKYLFRKEGQNVTLSCEQNLNHDAMYWYRQDPGQGLRLIYYSQIVNDFQKGDIAEGYSVSREKKESFPLTVTSAQKNPTAFYLCASSSRGYGYTFGSGTRLTVV.

This sequence joins TRBV20-1 and TRBJ2-3; D gene unclear. V dropped 3 bases and J dropped 4 bases, with 5 bases sitting between them. The CDR3 spans 11 residues. Germline loops: CDR1 DFQATT, CDR2 SNEGSKA (reference sequence). CDR3 residues: CSASFSDTQYF. CDR3 DNA sequence: TGCAGTGCTAGTTTCTCAGATACGCAGTATTTT.

The chain joins TRBV20-1 to TRBJ1-1; D remains unclear. Trimming cost V 1 base and J 0 bases, with 12 bases left between them. Germline-derived CDR1 and CDR2 are DFQATT and SNEGSKA (reference sequence). This CDR3 is built from 15 residues. The chain's CDR3 is CSARVTQAMNTEAFF. In DNA, the CDR3 is TGCAGTGCTAGAGTCACCCAGGCGATGAACACTGAAGCTTTCTTT.

The chain is built from TRBV20-1 and TRBJ2-2; the match to TRBD2 covers 9 bases. The CDR3 has 14 residues. The germline gives CDR1 DFQATT, CDR2 SNEGSKA (reference sequence). With V trimmed by 6 bases and J by 1 base, 3 bases remained unmatched. The CDR3 DNA reads as TGCAGTGCGAGGACTAGCGAGAACACCGGGGAGCTGTTTTTT. Residues: CSARTSENTGELFF.

The table lists this clonotype with a few counts. The rearrangement links TRBV6-5 to TRBJ1-2, with TRBD1 as a possible D gene (6 bases). The CDR3 spans 13 residues. Trimming took 2 bases from V and 7 from J, leaving 11 bases between them. CDR1 is MNHEY, CDR2 SVGAGI, per germline. CDR3 amino acids: CASSYENRAGYTF. CDR3 DNA sequence: TGTGCCAGCAGTTACGAGAACAGGGCTGGCTACACCTTC.

The chain combines TRBV7-3 with TRBJ2-3; TRBD2 is a possible D gene (6 bases). Trimming removed 5 bases from V and 6 bases from J, with 15 bases in between. The CDR3 consists of 14 residues. Germline V gives CDR1 SGHTA, CDR2 FQGTGA. This CDR3 reads CASSPGGDLDTQYF. As DNA, the CDR3 is TGTGCCAGCAGCCCCGGAGGGGACTTGGATACGCAGTATTTT.

The chain combines TRBV4-1 with TRBJ1-1; D gene unclear. Germline CDR1 is MGHRA and CDR2 is YSYEKL. CDR3 size: 14 residues. Between the trimmed V and J ends, which lost 5 bases and 4 bases, there was a span of 14 bases. CDR3 sequence (DNA): TGCGCCAGCAGCTCACCGACCCTGGGCACTGAAGCTTTCTTT. It is translated as CASSSPTLGTEAFF.

This clonotype was observed a few times. V gene TRBV10-3 combines with J gene TRBJ1-6; D is undetermined. Germline V gene data show CDR1 as ENHRY and CDR2 as SYGVKD. V lost 4 bases and J lost 6, with 4 bases in between. CDR3 length: 12 amino acids. This CDR3 reads CAISVGNSPLHF. The CDR3 region has the DNA TGTGCCATCAGTGTTGGTAATTCACCCCTCCACTTT.

This sequence joins TRBV6-2 or TRBV6-3 and TRBJ1-5; 7 nucleotides match TRBD1. The V and J ends lost 3 bases and 3 bases, in that order; junction bases with no gene match: 5. The germline V gene encodes CDR1 MNHEY and CDR2 SVGEGT. The CDR3 covers 15 residues. The CDR3 nucleotides read TGTGCCAGCAGTTATGGGGGACAGATCAATCAGCCCCAGCATTTT. Translation: CASSYGGQINQPQHF.

The genes are TRBV6-1 and TRBJ1-1; D call uncertain. CDR1 and CDR2 (germline): MNHNS, SASEGT. The CDR3 is made up of 14 amino acids. V was cut by 5 bases and J by 1 base, with 11 bases left in between. The CDR3 reads CASSRATPNTEAFF. The CDR3 DNA is TGTGCCAGCAGTCGAGCGACACCGAACACTGAAGCTTTCTTT.

This clonotype was counted between two and nine times. The V and J genes are TRBV7-6 and TRBJ1-6, with 8 bases matching TRBD1. Germline CDR1 is SGHVS and CDR2 is FNYEAQ. J lost 10 bases, V lost 1 base, and 18 bases had no gene match. The CDR3 contains 19 residues. The CDR3 region is CASSLGGDRFSPRESPLHF. For the CDR3, the DNA is TGTGCCAGCAGCTTAGGAGGGGACAGGTTCAGCCCACGGGAGTCACCCCTCCACTTT. Drawing the rest from reference TRBV7-6 and TRBJ1-6, the complete variable domain is GAGVSQSPRYKVTKRGQDVALRCDPISGHVSLYWYRQALGQGPEFLTYFNYEAQQDKSGLPNDRFSAERPEGSISTLTIQRTEQRDSAMYRCASSLGGDRFSPRESPLHFGNGTRLTVT.

V is TRBV21-1 and J is TRBJ1-2; the table assigns TRBD1, which was not confirmed against the DNA. TRBV21-1 is an annotated pseudogene. This CDR3 has 12 amino acids. The CDR3 DNA reads as TGTGCCAGCAGCAGATGGGACAGGGGCTACACCTTC. Amino acid sequence: CASSRWDRGYTF.

This clonotype was recorded once. This chain connects TRBV6-1 to TRBJ1-2, with D possibly being TRBD1 (5 bases). Germline lookup yields CDR1 MNHNS and CDR2 SASEGT. V was pared by 1 base and J by 7 bases, with 10 bases between. The CDR3 sequence is 13 residues long. CDR3 sequence reads: CASSEGQGSGYTF. The DNA for the CDR3 is TGTGCCAGCAGTGAAGGGCAGGGCTCTGGCTACACCTTC.

V gene TRBV21-1 combines with J gene TRBJ1-2; TRBD1 is the table's D call and was not checked against the DNA. TRBV21-1 corresponds to a pseudogene. The CDR3 spans 14 residues. The CDR3 loop is CASSKKGVRYGYTF. The CDR3 DNA reads TGTGCCAGCAGCAAAAAGGGGGTTAGATATGGCTACACCTTC.

The count of this clonotype is one. The V and J genes are TRBV20-1 and TRBJ1-4; D is ambiguous. V lost 1 base, J lost 7 bases, and 16 bases lay in between. CDR1 is DFQATT and CDR2 is SNEGSKA in the germline V gene (reference sequence). This CDR3 contains 15 residues. CDR3 in amino acids: CSARAGGQAGEKLFF. In DNA form, the CDR3 reads TGCAGTGCTAGAGCTGGTGGGCAGGCTGGTGAAAAACTGTTTTTT.

The chain combines TRBV7-3 with TRBJ2-3, with 8 bases lining up with TRBD2. Per the germline V gene, CDR1 is SGHTA and CDR2 is FQGTGA. V shed 1 base and J 1 base; nucleotides not matched to a gene: 1. This CDR3 spans 15 amino acids. CDR3 sequence reads: CASSLNSGGTDTQYF. The CDR3 DNA follows: TGTGCCAGCAGCTTAAATAGCGGGGGCACAGATACGCAGTATTTT.

The chain links TRBV6-1 to TRBJ1-2; 7 nucleotides line up with TRBD1. J gave up 0 bases and V 5 bases, and 9 bases lay outside the gene matches. This CDR3 is built from 16 residues. Germline CDR1 reads MNHNS; CDR2 reads SASEGT. Here the CDR3 DNA reads TGTGCCAGCAGTACCACAGGGGAGGGGACTAACTATGGCTACACCTTC. It translates to CASSTTGEGTNYGYTF.